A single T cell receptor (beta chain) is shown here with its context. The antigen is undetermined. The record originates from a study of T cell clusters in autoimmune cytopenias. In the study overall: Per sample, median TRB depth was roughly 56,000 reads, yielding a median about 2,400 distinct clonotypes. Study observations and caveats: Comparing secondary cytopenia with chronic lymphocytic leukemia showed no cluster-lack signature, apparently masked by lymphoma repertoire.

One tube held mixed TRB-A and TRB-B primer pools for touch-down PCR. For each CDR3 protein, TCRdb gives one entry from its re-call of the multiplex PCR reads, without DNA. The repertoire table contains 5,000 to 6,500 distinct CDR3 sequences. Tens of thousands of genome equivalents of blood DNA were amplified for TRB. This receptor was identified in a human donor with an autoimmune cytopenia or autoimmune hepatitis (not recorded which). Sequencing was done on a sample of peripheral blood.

CDR3 sequence: CSAAKRVSSGNTIYF. The rearrangement joins TRBV20-1 to TRBJ1-3. The CDR3 sequence is 15 residues long. Germline V gene sequence: CDR1 DFQATT, CDR2 SNEGSKA (reference sequence).